This TCR beta chain came from a study of blood T cells in healthy people across ages. Primed by a sample-barcoded 5' primer and a J-beta primer mix, a second PCR proceeded for about 7 to 11 cycles. One entry per CDR3 protein, called by TCRdb with MiXCR from the 5' RACE reads. The top ten clones hold roughly 2.1% of a sample with 1.5 million to 2 million distinct CDR3 sequences, around 48% of them seen once. Looked up from germline, CDR1 is SGHAT and CDR2 is FQNNGV. The CDR3 has 16 residues. This receptor was obtained from a woman in her 40s in good health. The V call is TRBV11-2, the J call TRBJ2-5, with 12 positions matching TRBD2. The J call is doubtful: the DNA matches TRBJ2-7 better. Specimen: blood. DNA for the CDR3: TGTGCCAGCAGCTTCCCAGGACTAGCGGGGAGGTACGAGCAGTACTTC. Translation gives CASSFPGLAGRYEQYF.